The T cell receptor (beta chain) described here comes from a study of shared clonotypes between healthy human individuals. At the level of the study: Donor ages ranged 18 to 49 years: a couple of women, a few men.

In the source study's methods: ImmunoSEQ only sent back junction sequences with no quality scores, so filtering was done differently. Data came from immunoSEQ multiplex PCR; TCRdb stores just in-frame clones and leaves some out. That table gives V, J and clone size, and the DNA gave D and trimming. Of some 510,000 clones listed, less than 85% are singletons. This CDR3 is 15 amino acids long. Per the germline V gene, CDR1 is MDHEN and CDR2 is SYDVKM. V lost 6 bases to trimming and J lost 4 bases; unmatched junction nucleotides: 9. This clone was picked up one time. The chain has TRBV28 and TRBJ1-5; 7 nucleotides line up with TRBD1. Material for sequencing was PBMCs. The receptor was isolated from a middle-aged woman in good health. Some clones in this sample may be carry-over from other donors' samples. The CDR3 DNA reads TGTGCCAGCAGGCCACAGGGGACGGGGAATCAGCCCCAGCATTTT. Its translation: CASRPQGTGNQPQHF.